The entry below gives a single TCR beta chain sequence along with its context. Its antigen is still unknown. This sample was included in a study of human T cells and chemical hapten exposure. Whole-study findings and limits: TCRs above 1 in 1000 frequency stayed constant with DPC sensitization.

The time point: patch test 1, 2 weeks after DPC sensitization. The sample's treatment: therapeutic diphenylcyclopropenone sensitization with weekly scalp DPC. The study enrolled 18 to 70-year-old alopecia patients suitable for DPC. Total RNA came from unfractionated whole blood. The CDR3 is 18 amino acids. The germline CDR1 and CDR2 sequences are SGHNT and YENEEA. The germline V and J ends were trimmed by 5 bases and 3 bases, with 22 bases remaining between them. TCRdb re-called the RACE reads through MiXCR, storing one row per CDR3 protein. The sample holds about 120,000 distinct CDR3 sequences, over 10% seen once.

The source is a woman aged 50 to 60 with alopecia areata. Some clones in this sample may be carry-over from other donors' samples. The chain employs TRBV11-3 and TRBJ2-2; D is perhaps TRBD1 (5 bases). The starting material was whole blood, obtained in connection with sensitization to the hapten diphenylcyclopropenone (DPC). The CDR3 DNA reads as TGTGCCAGCAGCCCCCCCAGGACACTCACTCGGGACACCGGGGAGCTGTTTTTT. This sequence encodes CASSPPRTLTRDTGELFF.